The 21 T cell receptor beta chains below all came from one sample that was sequenced in a study of PD-L1 blockade in urothelial cancer. Method: immunoSEQ multiplex PCR; TCRdb's copy keeps in-frame clones and lacks some. This repertoire shows 20,000 to 30,000 clones, around 88% found once; its top ten account for roughly 30%. The specimen comprised PBMCs, sampled around atezolizumab (anti-PD-L1) treatment. All receptors come from a man aged 60 to 69 with urothelial cancer.

J is TRBJ1-1 and V is TRBV30; the D is unclear. This CDR3 is 13 amino acids long. Germline V lookup: CDR1 GTSNPN, CDR2 SVGIG (reference sequence). V dropped 5 bases and J dropped 2 bases, with 12 bases sitting between them. The CDR3 here is CAWLYPGNTEAFF. The DNA for the CDR3 is TGTGCCTGGCTTTATCCGGGTAACACTGAAGCTTTCTTT.

The V call is TRBV28, the J call TRBJ1-2, with D uncertain. V lost 7 bases and J 8 bases, leaving 17 bases between the germline ends. The CDR3 consists of 13 residues. The germline CDR1 and CDR2 sequences are MDHEN and SYDVKM. CDR3: CASKEQTSKGYTF. DNA of the CDR3: TGTGCCAGCAAGGAACAGACCTCTAAGGGCTACACCTTC.

The chain couples TRBV11-3 to TRBJ2-7; TRBD1 agrees at 10 bases. CDR3 length: 14 residues. Germline V CDR1 and CDR2: SGHNT, YENEEA. The ends lost 5 bases at V and 3 bases at J; junction bases unmatched: 4. The chain's CDR3 is CASSNDRGLYEQYF. CDR3 DNA sequence: TGTGCCAGCAGCAACGACAGGGGGCTCTACGAGCAGTACTTC.

This chain links TRBV7-2 with TRBJ1-1, with 7 bases matching TRBD1. Trimming took 4 bases from V and 0 from J; bases not matched to a gene: 5. The CDR3 length is 15 residues. The germline V gene has CDR1 SGHTA and CDR2 FQGNSA. The CDR3 DNA reads as TGTGCCAGCAGCTCCCACAGGGGAATGAACACTGAAGCTTTCTTT. Protein: CASSSHRGMNTEAFF. Using reference TRBV7-2 and TRBJ1-1 for the parts outside the CDR3, the full variable domain is GAGVSQSPSNKVTEKGKDVELRCDPISGHTALYWYRQSLGQGLEFLIYFQGNSAPDKSGLPSDRFSAERTGGSVSTLTIQRTQQEDSAVYLCASSSHRGMNTEAFFGQGTRLTVV.

The chain has TRBV2 and TRBJ2-3; 7 nucleotides match TRBD1. Germline-derived CDR1 and CDR2 are SNHLY and FYNNEI. J lost 1 base, V lost 6 bases, and 4 bases had no gene match. The CDR3 extends over 14 amino acids. The CDR3: CASRGQEGTDTQYF. CDR3 bases: TGTGCCAGCAGAGGACAGGAAGGCACAGATACGCAGTATTTT.

This chain uses TRBV13 with TRBJ2-1; 15 bases are shared with TRBD2. Germline V gene sequence: CDR1 PRHDT, CDR2 FYEKMQ (reference sequence). V was clipped by 2 bases and J by 2 bases; unmatched bases: 10. This CDR3 is built from 20 residues. The CDR3 loop is CASSLYLRTSGRAAYNEQFF. The DNA for the CDR3 is TGTGCCAGCAGCTTATATCTGAGGACTAGCGGGAGGGCCGCCTACAATGAGCAGTTCTTC.

The chain has TRBV12-5 and TRBJ1-1; 7 bases fit TRBD1. The V gene end was trimmed by 1 base and the J gene end by 5 bases; junction bases not matched to a gene: 22. Germline V gives CDR1 LGHNT, CDR2 FRNRAP. CDR3 size: 20 residues. The CDR3 here is CASGLALTPGTVVPGTEAFF. The CDR3 DNA reads as TGTGCTAGTGGTTTGGCCCTAACCCCCGGGACAGTCGTACCGGGGACTGAAGCTTTCTTT.

V and J are TRBV19 and TRBJ1-5; D is possibly TRBD1 (5 bases). The V gene lost 5 bases and the J gene lost 7 bases, with 15 bases spanning the gap. CDR3 length equals 14 residues. In germline, CDR1 is LNHDA, CDR2 SQIVND (reference sequence). DNA of the CDR3: TGTGCCAGTAGTGAGGGGTGGGGGGGACAGCCCCAGCATTTT. The encoded protein is CASSEGWGGQPQHF. The variable domain in full, with the rest retrieved from reference TRBV19 and TRBJ1-5, is DGGITQSPKYLFRKEGQNVTLSCEQNLNHDAMYWYRQDPGQGLRLIYYSQIVNDFQKGDIAEGYSVSREKKESFPLTVTSAQKNPTAFYLCASSEGWGGQPQHFGDGTRLSIL.

The sample holds one count of this clone. The chain links TRBV2 to TRBJ2-7; D might be TRBD2 (6 bases). Germline V gives CDR1 SNHLY, CDR2 FYNNEI. The CDR3 runs 12 residues. V was clipped by 6 bases and J by 0 bases, with 6 bases between them. The CDR3 nucleotides read TGTGCCAGCAGGGGGGGCTCCTACGAGCAGTACTTC. Translating it yields CASRGGSYEQYF. Filled out from reference TRBV2 and TRBJ2-7, the complete variable domain reads EPEVTQTPSHQVTQMGQEVILRCVPISNHLYFYWYRQILGQKVEFLVSFYNNEISEKSEIFDDQFSVERPDGSNFTLKIRSTKLEDSAMYFCASRGGSYEQYFGPGTRLTVT.

The rearrangement links TRBV19 to TRBJ1-1; the D is unclear. V was cut by 1 base and J by 2 bases, with 11 bases left in between. Germline V lookup: CDR1 LNHDA, CDR2 SQIVND (reference sequence). The CDR3 length is 15 residues. CDR3 DNA sequence: TGTGCCAGTAGTATAGCTAAGACATTAAACACTGAAGCTTTCTTT. Its translation: CASSIAKTLNTEAFF.

The chain couples TRBV27 to TRBJ1-4, with D possibly matching TRBD1 (5 bases). V was pared by 4 bases and J by 5 bases, with 14 bases between. Germline CDR1 MNHEY, CDR2 SMNVEV (reference sequence). CDR3 length: 15 residues. This chain's CDR3 is CASSWAGDFNEKLFF. DNA of the CDR3: TGTGCCAGCAGTTGGGCCGGGGACTTCAATGAAAAACTGTTTTTT.

This clone came up once. The V and J genes are TRBV6-1 and TRBJ1-1; D is unresolved. V lost 3 bases and J 1 base, leaving 9 bases between the germline ends. The germline CDR1 and CDR2 sequences are MNHNS and SASEGT. This CDR3 is 14 amino acids long. The CDR3: CASSDKYRNTEAFF. The DNA for the CDR3 is TGTGCCAGCAGTGATAAATACAGGAACACTGAAGCTTTCTTT.

The chain recombines TRBV4-3 with TRBJ2-7; D possibly corresponds to TRBD1 (8 bases). The germline V gene has CDR1 LGHNA and CDR2 YSLEER. The CDR3 spans 15 residues. V was clipped by 4 bases and J by 3 bases, with 16 bases between them. The CDR3 sequence: CASSLAQGGVYEQYF. The CDR3 DNA sequence: TGCGCCAGCAGCCTAGCACAGGGGGGGGTCTACGAGCAGTACTTC.

CDR3 in amino acids: CASRDFRAIQGYTF. As DNA, the CDR3 is TGTGCCAGCAGGGACTTCCGGGCGATTCAGGGCTACACCTTC. The chain couples TRBV6-1 to TRBJ1-2; D uncertain. V was clipped by 6 bases and J by 8 bases, with 19 bases between them. From germline, CDR1 is MNHNS and CDR2 SASEGT. This CDR3 is 14 amino acids long.

J is TRBJ1-2 and V is TRBV6-5; the D is unclear. Trimming pared 3 bases from V and 4 bases from J, leaving 9 bases between. Per germline, CDR1 MNHEY and CDR2 SVGAGI. There are 13 residues in the CDR3. The CDR3 DNA is TGTGCCAGCAGTTATCAGGCGGGCTATGGCTACACCTTC. The encoded protein is CASSYQAGYGYTF.

The chain joins TRBV6-1 to TRBJ1-4; 8 bases line up with TRBD1. This CDR3 is built from 13 residues. V shed 10 bases, J shed 3 bases, and the junction held 4 bases outside the gene matches. Germline-derived CDR1 and CDR2 are MNHNS and SASEGT. This CDR3 is CATGQGANEKLFF. CDR3 DNA: TGTGCCACCGGACAGGGAGCTAATGAAAAACTGTTTTTT.

This chain connects TRBV9 to TRBJ1-4; 10 bases are a match to TRBD1. Germline assignment: CDR1 SGDLS and CDR2 YYNGEE. The CDR3 length is 15 residues. Trimming at V came to 1 base and at J to 8 bases, leaving 5 bases not matched to a gene. The CDR3 sequence is CASSVRDRGGEKLFF. The CDR3 nucleotides read TGTGCCAGCAGCGTAAGGGACAGGGGAGGGGAAAAACTGTTTTTT.

In DNA form, the CDR3 reads TGTGCCAGCAGCGGAGGGACTCGCTACCAGTACAATGAGCAGTTCTTC. This sequence encodes CASSGGTRYQYNEQFF. V usage is TRBV5-4 and J usage is TRBJ2-1; D might be TRBD2 (6 bases). Trimming took 4 bases from V and 4 from J, leaving 18 bases between them. CDR3 length: 16 amino acids. Looked up from germline, CDR1 is SGHNT and CDR2 is YYREEE (reference sequence).

V gene TRBV7-2 combines with J gene TRBJ2-7; 10 bases match TRBD1. There are 14 residues in the CDR3. Trimming cost V 4 bases and J 4 bases; bases outside gene matches: 4. Germline V gene sequence: CDR1 SGHTA, CDR2 FQGNSA. The CDR3 DNA reads as TGTGCCAGCAGCTCGGACAGGGGGTTTTACGAGCAGTACTTC. As protein: CASSSDRGFYEQYF.

V gene TRBV2 combines with J gene TRBJ2-1, with D maybe TRBD1 (6 bases). This CDR3 region has 14 residues. V dropped 8 bases and J dropped 3 bases, with 14 bases sitting between them. Looked up from germline, CDR1 is SNHLY and CDR2 is FYNNEI. The CDR3 region is CASRTGTNYNEQFF. The CDR3 DNA is TGTGCCAGCCGAACCGGGACAAACTACAATGAGCAGTTCTTC.

This rearrangement joins TRBV29-1 to TRBJ2-3; D might be TRBD2 (6 bases). The CDR3 consists of 14 residues. V was cut by 7 bases and J by 2 bases, with 16 bases left in between. CDR1 is SQVTM, CDR2 ANQGSEA, per germline. Written as DNA, the CDR3 is TGCAGCGCAGGAGCGGGCGCCCCCACAGATACGCAGTATTTT. Translating gives CSAGAGAPTDTQYF.